This TCR beta chain was captured by sequencing in a study of CD8+CD57+ T cells in acquired aplastic anemia. Turning to the study itself: The mean DNA yield obtained from sorted CD4+ and CD8+ cells came to roughly 3 ug.

By flow cytometry, patients selected for sequencing had shown an expansion of CD8+CD57+ cells. There were no patients without severe acquired aplastic anemia. The blood sampling took place in patients who had so far received no therapy. As concerns this clonotype: Its antigen remains unidentified.

According to the study, genomic DNA was the template for TCR beta VDJ and CDR3 profiling. TCRdb re-called the reads through MiXCR, storing one row per CDR3 protein. The sample has approximately 300,000 distinct CDR3 sequences, 56% seen once; the top ten hold roughly 1.3%. CDR1 and CDR2 (germline): SGHVS, FQNEAQ. Trimming took off 5 bases at V and 8 bases at J, with 18 bases between the two ends. The CDR3 totals 14 residues. Study-level results: Roughly 31 CD8+ CDR3 sequences occurred in both the patients and the controls.

The V and J genes are TRBV7-8 and TRBJ1-1; D not resolved. The receptor comes from a human donor with aplastic anemia. Sequencing used sorted CD4+, CD8+, or CD8+CD57+ T cells (not recorded which) from PBMCs. In DNA, the CDR3 is TGTGCCAGCAGCGTCGAGGGCACTCGAGACGAAGCTTTCTTT. Amino acid sequence: CASSVEGTRDEAFF.